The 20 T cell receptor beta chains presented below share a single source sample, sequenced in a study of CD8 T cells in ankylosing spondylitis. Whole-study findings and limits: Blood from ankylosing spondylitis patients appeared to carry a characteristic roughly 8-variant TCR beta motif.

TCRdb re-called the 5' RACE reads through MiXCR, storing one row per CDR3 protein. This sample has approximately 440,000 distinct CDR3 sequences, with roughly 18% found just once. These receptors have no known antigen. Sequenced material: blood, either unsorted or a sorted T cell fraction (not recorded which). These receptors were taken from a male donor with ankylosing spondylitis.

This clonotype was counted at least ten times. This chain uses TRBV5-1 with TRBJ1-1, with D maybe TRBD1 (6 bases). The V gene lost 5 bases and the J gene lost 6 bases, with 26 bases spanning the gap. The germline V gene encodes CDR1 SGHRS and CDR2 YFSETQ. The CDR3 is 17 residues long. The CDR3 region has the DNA TGCGCCAGCAGGTTCATAGGGGGGACCTCAGGAATTGCTGAAGCTTTCTTT. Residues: CASRFIGGTSGIAEAFF.

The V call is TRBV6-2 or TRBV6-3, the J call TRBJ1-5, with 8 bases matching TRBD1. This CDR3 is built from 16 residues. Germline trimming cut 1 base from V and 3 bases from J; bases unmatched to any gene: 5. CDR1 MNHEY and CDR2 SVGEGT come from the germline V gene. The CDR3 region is CASSYFWTGTNQPQHF. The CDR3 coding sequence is TGTGCCAGCAGTTACTTCTGGACAGGGACCAATCAGCCCCAGCATTTT.

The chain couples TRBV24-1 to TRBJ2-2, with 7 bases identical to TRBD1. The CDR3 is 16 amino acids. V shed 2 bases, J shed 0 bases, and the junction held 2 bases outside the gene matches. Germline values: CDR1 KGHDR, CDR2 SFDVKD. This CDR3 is CATSDSTGSNTGELFF. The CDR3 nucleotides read TGTGCCACCAGTGATTCGACAGGGTCGAACACCGGGGAGCTGTTTTTT.

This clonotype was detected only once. The CDR3 spells CASSFGPGTGKGTIYF. The CDR3 DNA reads TGTGCCAGCAGCTTTGGGCCCGGGACAGGGAAAGGCACCATATATTTT. The chain is built from TRBV5-5 and TRBJ1-3; TRBD1 matches at 9 bases. This CDR3 has 16 residues. The ends lost 2 bases at V and 9 bases at J; junction bases unmatched: 12. CDR1 SGHKS and CDR2 YYEKEE come from the germline V gene (reference sequence).

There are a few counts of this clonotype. The CDR3 spells CSASVAYEQYF. CDR3 nucleotide sequence: TGCAGTGCTAGCGTTGCCTACGAGCAGTACTTC. The genes are TRBV20-1 and TRBJ2-7; D not certain. Germline V gives CDR1 DFQATT, CDR2 SNEGSKA (reference sequence). The CDR3 spans 11 residues. V lost 3 bases, J lost 2 bases, and 5 bases lay in between.

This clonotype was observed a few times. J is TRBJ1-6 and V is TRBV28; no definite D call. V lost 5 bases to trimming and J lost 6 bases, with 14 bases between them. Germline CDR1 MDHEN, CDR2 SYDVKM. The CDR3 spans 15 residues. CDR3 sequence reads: CASSPRRGANSPLHF. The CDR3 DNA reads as TGTGCCAGCAGTCCTCGTCGAGGAGCTAATTCACCCCTCCACTTT.

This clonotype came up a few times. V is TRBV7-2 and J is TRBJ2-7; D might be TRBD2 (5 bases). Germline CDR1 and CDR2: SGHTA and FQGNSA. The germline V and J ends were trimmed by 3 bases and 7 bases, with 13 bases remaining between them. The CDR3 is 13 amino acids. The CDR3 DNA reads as TGTGCCAGCAGCTTCCCGACCTCGGGGGAGCAGTACTTC. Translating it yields CASSFPTSGEQYF.

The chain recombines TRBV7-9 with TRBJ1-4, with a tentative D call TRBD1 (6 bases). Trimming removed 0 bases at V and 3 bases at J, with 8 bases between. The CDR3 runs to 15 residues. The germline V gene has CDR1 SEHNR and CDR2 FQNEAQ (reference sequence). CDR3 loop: CASSLAGASNEKLFF. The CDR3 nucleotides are TGTGCCAGCAGCTTAGCGGGGGCGTCTAATGAAAAACTGTTTTTT.

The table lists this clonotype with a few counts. CDR3 region: CASSGDGYSNQPQHF. CDR3 bases: TGTGCCAGCAGTGGGGACGGTTATAGCAATCAGCCCCAGCATTTT. The V and J genes are TRBV6-1 and TRBJ1-5, with TRBD1 as a possible D gene (5 bases). The germline V gene has CDR1 MNHNS and CDR2 SASEGT. The length of the CDR3 is 15 residues. The V end lost 4 bases, the J end lost 0 bases, and 10 bases lay between the germline ends.

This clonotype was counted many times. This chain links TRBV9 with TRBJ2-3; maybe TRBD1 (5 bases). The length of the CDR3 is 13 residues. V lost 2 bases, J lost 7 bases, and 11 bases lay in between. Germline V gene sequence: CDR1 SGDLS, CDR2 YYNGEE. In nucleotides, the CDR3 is TGTGCCAGCAGCGTCGATGGGGCCTATACGCAGTATTTT. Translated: CASSVDGAYTQYF.

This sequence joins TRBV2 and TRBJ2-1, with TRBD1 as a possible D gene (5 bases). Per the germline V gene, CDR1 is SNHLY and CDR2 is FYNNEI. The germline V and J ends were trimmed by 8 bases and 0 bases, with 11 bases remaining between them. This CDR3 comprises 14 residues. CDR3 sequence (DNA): TGTGCCAGCCTGAGCAGGGCCTCCTACAATGAGCAGTTCTTC. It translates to CASLSRASYNEQFF.

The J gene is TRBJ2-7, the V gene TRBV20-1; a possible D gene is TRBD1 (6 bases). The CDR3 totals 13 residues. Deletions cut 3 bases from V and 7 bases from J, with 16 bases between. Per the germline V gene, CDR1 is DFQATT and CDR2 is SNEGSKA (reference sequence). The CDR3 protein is CSASATGFGEQYF. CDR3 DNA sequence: TGCAGTGCTAGTGCTACAGGGTTTGGGGAGCAGTACTTC.

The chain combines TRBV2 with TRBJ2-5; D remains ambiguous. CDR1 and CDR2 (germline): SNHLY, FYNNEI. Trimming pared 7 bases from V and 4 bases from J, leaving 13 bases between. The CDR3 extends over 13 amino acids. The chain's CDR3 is CASTGTTGETQYF. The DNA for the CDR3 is TGTGCCAGCACTGGTACCACGGGAGAGACCCAGTACTTC.

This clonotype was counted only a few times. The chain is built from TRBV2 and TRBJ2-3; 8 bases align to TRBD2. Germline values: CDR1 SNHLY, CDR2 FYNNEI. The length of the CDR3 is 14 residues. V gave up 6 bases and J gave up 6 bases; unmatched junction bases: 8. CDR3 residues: CASSPGTGGDTQYF. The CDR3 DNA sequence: TGTGCCAGCAGCCCCGGGACGGGGGGGGATACGCAGTATTTT.

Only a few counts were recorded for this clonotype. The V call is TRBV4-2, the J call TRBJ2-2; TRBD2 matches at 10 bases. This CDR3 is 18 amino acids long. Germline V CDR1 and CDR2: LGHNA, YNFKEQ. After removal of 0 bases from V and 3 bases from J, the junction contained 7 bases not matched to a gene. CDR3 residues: CASSQERGLAGDTGELFF. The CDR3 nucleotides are TGTGCCAGCAGCCAAGAGAGGGGGCTAGCGGGAGACACCGGGGAGCTGTTTTTT.

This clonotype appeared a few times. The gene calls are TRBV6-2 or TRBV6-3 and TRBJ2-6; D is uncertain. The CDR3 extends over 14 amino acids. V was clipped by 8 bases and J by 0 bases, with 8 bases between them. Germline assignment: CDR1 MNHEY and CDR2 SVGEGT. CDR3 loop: CASREISGANVLTF. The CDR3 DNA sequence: TGTGCCAGCCGCGAGATCTCTGGGGCCAACGTCCTGACTTTC.

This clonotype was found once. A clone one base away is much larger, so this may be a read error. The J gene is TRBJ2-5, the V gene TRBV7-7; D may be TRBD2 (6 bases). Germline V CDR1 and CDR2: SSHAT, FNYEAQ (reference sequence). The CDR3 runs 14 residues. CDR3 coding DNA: TGTGCTAGCAGCGTAGTTGGGACTCAAGAGACCCAGAACTTC. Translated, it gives CASSVVGTQETQNF. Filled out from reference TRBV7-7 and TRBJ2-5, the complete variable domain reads GAGVSQSPRYKVTKRGQDVTLRCDPISSHATLYWYQQALGQGPEFLTYFNYEAQPDKSGLPSDRFSAERPEGSISTLTIQRTEQRDSAMYRCASSVVGTQETQNFGPGTRLLVL.

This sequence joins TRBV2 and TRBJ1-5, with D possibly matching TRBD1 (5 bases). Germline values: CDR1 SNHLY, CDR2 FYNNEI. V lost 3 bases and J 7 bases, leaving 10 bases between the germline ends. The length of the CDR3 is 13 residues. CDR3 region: CASSEGGVQPQHF. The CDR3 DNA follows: TGTGCCAGCAGTGAGGGGGGGGTCCAGCCCCAGCATTTT.

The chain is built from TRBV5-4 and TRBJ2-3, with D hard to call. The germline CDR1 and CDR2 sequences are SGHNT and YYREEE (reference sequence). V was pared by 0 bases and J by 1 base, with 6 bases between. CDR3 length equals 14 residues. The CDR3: CASSLDYRTDTQYF. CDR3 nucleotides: TGTGCCAGCAGCTTGGACTACCGCACAGATACGCAGTATTTT.

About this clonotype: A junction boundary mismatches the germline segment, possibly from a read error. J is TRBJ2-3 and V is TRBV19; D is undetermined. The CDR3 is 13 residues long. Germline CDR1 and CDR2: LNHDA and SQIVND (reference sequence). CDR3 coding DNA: TGTGCCAGTAGTAGGACCCCCACAGATACGAAGTATTTT. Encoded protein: CASSRTPTDTKYF.